This T cell receptor (beta chain) emerged from a study of T cell clonotyping in hematopoietic cell transplantation. Study findings and constraints: After transplant, recipient diversity fell while pathologically expanded clonotypes grew through day 180.

Sequencing used immunoSEQ multiplex PCR; TCRdb keeps in-frame clones, though not all of them. The sample yields more than 7,500 clones, around 97% seen once. This clone was detected once. Its antigen is not known. Per germline, CDR1 MDHEN and CDR2 SYDVKM. V was pared by 3 bases and J by 4 bases, with 7 bases between. The CDR3 contains 13 residues. The sample here was peripheral blood mononuclear cells, taken 100 days after allogeneic stem cell transplant. The chain carries TRBV28 and TRBJ2-1; D is uncertain. The receptor's source is a male patient in his sixties or seventies who had an allogeneic stem cell transplant from a related donor, so the T cells may come from the graft donor. Some clones in this sample may be carry-over from other donors' samples. In nucleotides, the CDR3 is TGTGCCAGCAGTTTGGCGGCTTACAATGAGCAGTTCTTC. It is translated as CASSLAAYNEQFF.